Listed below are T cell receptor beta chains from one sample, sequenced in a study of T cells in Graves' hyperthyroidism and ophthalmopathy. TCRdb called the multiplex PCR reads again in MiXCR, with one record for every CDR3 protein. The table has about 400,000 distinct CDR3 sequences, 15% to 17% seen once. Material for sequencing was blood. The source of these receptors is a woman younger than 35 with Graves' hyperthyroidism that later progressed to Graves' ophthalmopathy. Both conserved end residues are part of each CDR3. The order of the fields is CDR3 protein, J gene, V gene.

CDR3aa: CASSQARQARVRNNEQFF; j_gene: TRBJ2-1; v_gene: TRBV4-1
CDR3aa: CASSERKRSTDTQYF; j_gene: TRBJ2-3; v_gene: TRBV6-1
CDR3aa: CASSRRTSVRAGELFF; j_gene: TRBJ2-2; v_gene: TRBV9
CDR3aa: CASSPSGTSRDTDTQYF; j_gene: TRBJ2-3; v_gene: TRBV5-5
CDR3aa: CASSGVGTQYEQYF; j_gene: TRBJ2-7; v_gene: TRBV18
CDR3aa: CASSSGTSEHYEQYF; j_gene: TRBJ2-7; v_gene: TRBV9
CDR3aa: CASSGRQGGTGELFF; j_gene: TRBJ2-2; v_gene: TRBV25-1
CDR3aa: CSVVSGLSTGELFF; j_gene: TRBJ2-2; v_gene: TRBV29-1
CDR3aa: CAISEGRTSNQPQHF; j_gene: TRBJ1-5; v_gene: TRBV10-3
CDR3aa: CSATPGGLTREQYF; j_gene: TRBJ2-7; v_gene: TRBV20-1
CDR3aa: CATLLGYEQYF; j_gene: TRBJ2-7; v_gene: TRBV6-1
CDR3aa: CASSFRSGGLESNEKLFF; j_gene: TRBJ1-4; v_gene: TRBV7-6
CDR3aa: CASSHDSSYEQYF; j_gene: TRBJ2-7; v_gene: TRBV3-2
CDR3aa: CSASQDSNNESSTDTQYF; j_gene: TRBJ2-3; v_gene: TRBV20-1
CDR3aa: CASSRGTGRLETQYF; j_gene: TRBJ2-5; v_gene: TRBV5-1
CDR3aa: CAISDYRGQETQYF; j_gene: TRBJ2-5; v_gene: TRBV10-3
CDR3aa: CASSNTEGAGGSSYNSPLHF; j_gene: TRBJ1-6; v_gene: TRBV11-2
CDR3aa: CASSIAASGRAHEQYF; j_gene: TRBJ2-7; v_gene: TRBV19
CDR3aa: CASRPEGNYGYTF; j_gene: TRBJ1-2; v_gene: TRBV7-9
CDR3aa: CASSSPGQGSNEQFF; j_gene: TRBJ2-1; v_gene: TRBV12-3/TRBV12-4
CDR3aa: CASTFDDRRGSALHF; j_gene: TRBJ1-6; v_gene: TRBV28
CDR3aa: CASRPTAVDYEQYF; j_gene: TRBJ2-7; v_gene: TRBV7-6